This T cell receptor beta chain was identified in a study of blood T cell repertoires in COVID-19. Study-wide background: Sites across the United States, Italy and Spain contributed samples from acute and convalescent COVID-19. The cDNA or gDNA used as material had been derived from T cells, B-cell-depleted T cells, or PBMCs.

Study processing details: Amplification with reference gene primers provided the estimates of nucleated cell counts. Sequencing was performed with immunoSEQ multiplex PCR; in TCRdb, only in-frame clones are kept and a portion is missing. V and J calls and clone size follow that table, whereas D and trimming were derived from the DNA. The sample consists of 40,000 to 50,000 clones, approximately 90% of them appearing once. The CDR3 extends over 15 amino acids. Germline CDR1 reads SGHTA; CDR2 reads FQGTGA. Trimming removed 0 bases at V and 9 bases at J, with 12 bases between. This clone was detected a few times.

The chain is built from TRBV7-3 and TRBJ1-6, with D possibly TRBD1 on 5 matching bases. The receptor was isolated from a man in his fifties with active COVID-19. The sequenced sample was peripheral blood. The CDR3 nucleotides read TGTGCCAGCAGCTTAACTCCCAGGGTTGGTTCACCCCTCCACTTT. Translated: CASSLTPRVGSPLHF. Together with reference TRBV7-3 and TRBJ1-6, the CDR3 gives the full variable domain: GAGVSQTPSNKVTEKGKYVELRCDPISGHTALYWYRQSLGQGPEFLIYFQGTGAADDSGLPNDRFFAVRPEGSVSTLKIQRTERGDSAVYLCASSLTPRVGSPLHFGNGTRLTVT.